This T cell receptor (beta chain) was identified during a study of control samples from healthy donors and cancer patients. Assay: immunoSEQ multiplex PCR; the TCRdb copy retains only in-frame clones and omits some. Altogether around 30,000 clones are present, roughly 93% being singletons, with the ten largest covering 13%. The V gene's germline CDR1 is SGHTA and CDR2 FQGNSA. CDR3 length: 14 amino acids. V trimming: 0 bases; J trimming: 5 bases; junction bases outside the gene matches: 2. The chain joins TRBV7-2 to TRBJ1-2; 8 nucleotides align to TRBD1. This receptor was taken from a man aged 50 or older with lung cancer. Sequencing was done on a sample of PBMCs. This chain's CDR3 is CASSLAQGGYGYTF. The CDR3, as DNA: TGTGCCAGCAGCTTAGCACAGGGGGGATATGGCTACACCTTC.